These 30 T cell receptor beta chains were all obtained from the same sample, sequenced in a study of T cell responses to AZD1222 COVID-19 vaccine. TCRdb's table, derived via immunoSEQ multiplex PCR, lists solely in-frame clones and lacks some. The sample carries about 30,000 clones, about 94% recorded once. This specimen consisted of peripheral blood, obtained on day 0 of AZD1222 vaccination. Every receptor here comes from an adult in good health.

V and J are TRBV19 and TRBJ1-5, with D maybe TRBD1 (6 bases). V was clipped by 6 bases and J by 1 base, with 13 bases between them. Germline V gives CDR1 LNHDA, CDR2 SQIVND (reference sequence). The CDR3 loop spans 15 amino acids. CDR3 region: CASSLTGTSNQPQHF. CDR3 sequence (DNA): TGTGCCAGTAGCCTTACAGGGACGAGCAATCAGCCCCAGCATTTT.

The V and J genes are TRBV12-5 and TRBJ2-7; 12 nucleotides line up with TRBD2. CDR3 length: 15 amino acids. Per the germline V gene, CDR1 is LGHNT and CDR2 is FRNRAP. J gave up 7 bases and V 1 base, and 5 bases lay outside the gene matches. CDR3 amino acids: CASGLGLAGVGEQYF. CDR3 nucleotides: TGTGCTAGTGGTTTGGGACTAGCGGGAGTCGGTGAGCAGTACTTC.

Comments on this clone: Other DNA variants within this sample encode the same CDR3. This sequence joins TRBV12-3 or TRBV12-4 and TRBJ1-1, with a possible D match to TRBD1 (5 bases). The CDR3 is 13 residues long. V gave up 5 bases and J gave up 1 base, with 8 bases separating them. CDR3 DNA sequence: TGTGCCAGCAGTCTCCAGGGGAACACTGAAGCTTTCTTT. It encodes CASSLQGNTEAFF.

The rearrangement uses TRBV6-5 and TRBJ2-7, with TRBD2 matching 8 bases. With V trimmed by 0 bases and J by 2 bases, 3 bases remained unmatched. The V gene's germline CDR1 is MNHEY and CDR2 SVGAGI. The CDR3 contains 15 residues. CDR3 bases: TGTGCCAGCAGTTACTCGAGCGGGAGACCCTACGAGCAGTACTTC. This translates into CASSYSSGRPYEQYF.

The chain uses TRBV5-5 and TRBJ2-2; 8 positions match TRBD1. Germline CDR1 is SGHKS and CDR2 is YYEKEE (reference sequence). The CDR3 consists of 15 residues. V lost 4 bases and J lost 3; bases outside the gene matches: 5. The CDR3 region is CASSGTGGDTGELFF. DNA of the CDR3: TGTGCCAGCAGCGGGACAGGTGGGGACACCGGGGAGCTGTTTTTT.

This clone has more than one count but fewer than ten. The V call is TRBV5-1, the J call TRBJ1-2; no clear D gene. Trimming stripped 0 bases from V and 1 base from J, with 7 bases between. The length of the CDR3 is 14 residues. The germline gives CDR1 SGHRS, CDR2 YFSETQ. CDR3 coding DNA: TGCGCCAGCAGCTTGGAGAGGAGTAACTATGGCTACACCTTC. Translating gives CASSLERSNYGYTF.

V and J are TRBV5-6 and TRBJ2-2; the match to TRBD2 covers 7 bases. V lost 4 bases to trimming and J lost 1 base; unmatched junction nucleotides: 7. Per the germline V gene, CDR1 is SGHDT and CDR2 is YYEEEE. The CDR3 length is 16 residues. The CDR3 bases are TGTGCCAGCAGCCCCCCGGGACTAAAGAACACCGGGGAGCTGTTTTTT. This translates into CASSPPGLKNTGELFF.

This chain connects TRBV30 to TRBJ2-2; no reliable D call. CDR1 is GTSNPN, CDR2 SVGIG, per germline (reference sequence). Trimming pared 0 bases from V and 10 bases from J, leaving 12 bases between. The CDR3 spans 13 residues. CDR3 sequence reads: CAWSVEETQELFF. The CDR3 nucleotides are TGTGCCTGGAGTGTAGAAGAGACGCAGGAGCTGTTTTTT.

The sample holds one count of this clone. V is TRBV6-5 and J is TRBJ2-5; 7 bases fit TRBD1. Losses at the gene ends were 8 bases for V and 2 bases for J; bases not matched to a gene: 5. The CDR3 extends over 13 amino acids. Germline CDR1 and CDR2: MNHEY and SVGAGI. The CDR3: CASGGQAQETQYF. The CDR3 DNA sequence: TGTGCCAGCGGAGGACAGGCGCAAGAGACCCAGTACTTC.

The V call is TRBV5-1, the J call TRBJ2-1; the match to TRBD2 covers 7 bases. With V trimmed by 0 bases and J by 5 bases, 5 bases remained unmatched. The CDR3 contains 15 residues. Per germline, CDR1 SGHRS and CDR2 YFSETQ. Here the CDR3 reads CASSLAGGSNNEQFF. The CDR3 region has the DNA TGCGCCAGCAGCTTGGCGGGCGGGAGCAACAATGAGCAGTTCTTC. The full variable domain, its missing parts supplied by reference TRBV5-1 and TRBJ2-1, is KAGVTQTPRYLIKTRGQQVTLSCSPISGHRSVSWYQQTPGQGLQFLFEYFSETQRNKGNFPGRFSGRQFSNSRSEMNVSTLELGDSALYLCASSLAGGSNNEQFFGPGTRLTVL.

V usage is TRBV30 and J usage is TRBJ2-7; the match to TRBD1 covers 9 bases. Germline CDR1 is GTSNPN and CDR2 is SVGIG (reference sequence). The CDR3 totals 15 residues. V shed 5 bases and J 2 bases; nucleotides not matched to a gene: 10. The CDR3 sequence is CAWHRTGTGPYEQYF. The CDR3 DNA sequence: TGTGCCTGGCATCGGACCGGGACAGGGCCCTACGAGCAGTACTTC.

The J gene is TRBJ1-2, the V gene TRBV5-1, with no clear D. Germline assignment: CDR1 SGHRS and CDR2 YFSETQ. The CDR3 has 15 residues. V lost 0 bases and J 7 bases, leaving 16 bases between the germline ends. CDR3 in amino acids: CASSLDGFLRSGYTF. The DNA of the CDR3 is TGCGCCAGCAGCTTGGATGGCTTCCTGCGTAGTGGCTACACCTTC.

J is TRBJ1-6 and V is TRBV14; D not resolved. Trimming removed 1 base from V and 4 bases from J, with 5 bases in between. Germline CDR1 SGHDN, CDR2 FVKESK. The CDR3 runs 14 residues. CDR3 amino acids: CASSQGGYNSPLHF. The CDR3 DNA sequence: TGTGCCAGCAGCCAAGGGGGATATAATTCACCCCTCCACTTT. Full variable domain (missing parts from reference TRBV14 and TRBJ1-6): EAGVTQFPSHSVIEKGQTVTLRCDPISGHDNLYWYRRVMGKEIKFLLHFVKESKQDESGMPNNRFLAERTGGTYSTLKVQPAELEDSGVYFCASSQGGYNSPLHFGNGTRLTVT.

The chain has TRBV6-2 or TRBV6-3 and TRBJ2-1; 9 nucleotides align to TRBD2. CDR1 and CDR2 from the germline V gene are MNHEY and SVGEGT. V shed 5 bases and J 4 bases; nucleotides not matched to a gene: 6. The CDR3 covers 15 residues. CDR3 sequence: CASSVAGDPYNEQFF. The CDR3 bases are TGTGCCAGCAGTGTAGCGGGAGACCCATACAATGAGCAGTTCTTC.

In DNA form, the CDR3 reads TGTGCCACCAGGACCCAAGGGGGCCTCGGTCAGCCCCAGCATTTT. This translates into CATRTQGGLGQPQHF. V is TRBV15 and J is TRBJ1-5, with TRBD1 matching over 7 bases. The V gene end was trimmed by 6 bases and the J gene end by 6 bases; junction bases not matched to a gene: 11. CDR1 and CDR2 from the germline V gene are LNHNV and YYDKDF (reference sequence). The CDR3 is made up of 15 amino acids.

This chain links TRBV9 with TRBJ2-1; 11 positions match TRBD2. In germline, CDR1 is SGDLS, CDR2 YYNGEE. The trim removed 3 bases at V and 4 bases at J, leaving 3 bases unmatched. The CDR3 spans 15 residues. The DNA for the CDR3 is TGTGCCAGCAGCGACGGGACTAGCGGATACAATGAGCAGTTCTTC. It encodes CASSDGTSGYNEQFF.

V and J are TRBV13 and TRBJ2-2, with 9 bases lining up with TRBD2. Trimming at V came to 1 base and at J to 4 bases, leaving 4 bases not matched to a gene. The CDR3 extends over 16 amino acids. Looked up from germline, CDR1 is PRHDT and CDR2 is FYEKMQ (reference sequence). In nucleotides, the CDR3 is TGTGCCAGCAGCTTAGTAGCGGGAGACCCCACCGGGGAGCTGTTTTTT. Its protein is CASSLVAGDPTGELFF. Combining the CDR3 with reference TRBV13 and TRBJ2-2 gives the whole variable domain AAGVIQSPRHLIKEKRETATLKCYPIPRHDTVYWYQQGPGQDPQFLISFYEKMQSDKGSIPDRFSAQQFSDYHSELNMSSLELGDSALYFCASSLVAGDPTGELFFGEGSRLTVL.

The J gene is TRBJ2-7, the V gene TRBV5-1; no clear D gene. Trimming removed 5 bases at V and 4 bases at J, with 19 bases between. Germline V gene sequence: CDR1 SGHRS, CDR2 YFSETQ. The CDR3 has 15 residues. The DNA for the CDR3 is TGCGCCAGCAGTCTCAAATGGGAAGGGCCTTACGAGCAGTACTTC. Protein sequence: CASSLKWEGPYEQYF.

The rearrangement links TRBV7-9 to TRBJ2-4, with 10 bases that match TRBD1. This CDR3 comprises 15 residues. V trimming: 3 bases; J trimming: 8 bases; junction bases outside the gene matches: 7. From germline, CDR1 is SEHNR and CDR2 FQNEAQ (reference sequence). The CDR3 sequence: CASSFPGDRGDIQYF. CDR3 nucleotides: TGTGCCAGCAGCTTCCCAGGGGACAGGGGTGACATTCAGTACTTC.

This sequence joins TRBV3-1 (or the pseudogene TRBV3-2) and TRBJ2-1; D is unclear. V was shortened by 4 bases and J by 3 bases, with 10 bases between the two germline ends. Germline CDR1 LGHDT, CDR2 YNNKEL (reference sequence). The CDR3 has 14 residues. This CDR3 is CASSRGPFYNEQFF. Written as DNA, the CDR3 is TGTGCCAGCAGCCGCGGTCCCTTCTACAATGAGCAGTTCTTC.

This clone was detected only a few times. The chain is built from TRBV19 and TRBJ2-1; D uncertain. The germline V and J ends were trimmed by 5 bases and 4 bases, with 15 bases remaining between them. The CDR3 loop spans 15 amino acids. Germline V gene lookup returns CDR1 LNHDA and CDR2 SQIVND (reference sequence). The CDR3 loop is CASSPDSLIYNEQFF. The CDR3 region has the DNA TGTGCCAGTAGTCCTGATAGCCTCATTTACAATGAGCAGTTCTTC.

The V call is TRBV4-2, the J call TRBJ1-2, with D possibly TRBD1 on 5 matching bases. V lost 1 base to trimming and J lost 6 bases, with 6 bases between them. Germline V gives CDR1 LGHNA, CDR2 YNFKEQ. CDR3 length: 12 residues. The chain's CDR3 is CASSQGGDGYTF. CDR3 bases: TGTGCCAGCAGCCAAGGAGGGGATGGCTACACCTTC.

The chain recombines TRBV30 with TRBJ1-2; 10 bases match TRBD1. Germline V gives CDR1 GTSNPN, CDR2 SVGIG (reference sequence). The length of the CDR3 is 15 residues. V lost 6 bases to trimming and J lost 0 bases; unmatched junction nucleotides: 7. CDR3 in DNA: TGTGCCTGTAACGGGGACAGGGGACCTAACTATGGCTACACCTTC. Translating it yields CACNGDRGPNYGYTF.

The chain carries TRBV15 and TRBJ1-5; D ambiguous. In germline, CDR1 is LNHNV, CDR2 YYDKDF (reference sequence). CDR3 length: 16 residues. V shed 0 bases and J shed 2 bases, with 11 bases lying between them. CDR3 loop: CATSRDEGFGNQPQHF. DNA of the CDR3: TGTGCCACCAGCAGAGATGAGGGTTTTGGCAATCAGCCCCAGCATTTT.

The J gene is TRBJ1-1, the V gene TRBV7-8; the D is unclear. There are 13 residues in the CDR3. The V end lost 1 base, the J end lost 0 bases, and 3 bases lay between the germline ends. Germline CDR1 SGHVS, CDR2 FQNEAQ. CDR3 coding DNA: TGTGCCAGCAGCTTAGGTATGAACACTGAAGCTTTCTTT. Protein sequence: CASSLGMNTEAFF.

V usage is TRBV5-6 and J usage is TRBJ2-4; D is perhaps TRBD1 (6 bases). V dropped 4 bases and J dropped 0 bases, with 17 bases sitting between them. The CDR3 contains 17 residues. CDR1 is SGHDT and CDR2 is YYEEEE in the germline V gene. The CDR3 loop reads CASSEIKTGLAKNIQYF. The CDR3 DNA sequence: TGTGCCAGCAGCGAAATCAAGACAGGACTAGCCAAAAACATTCAGTACTTC.

The chain carries TRBV11-2 and TRBJ1-3; D not certain. The CDR3 contains 15 residues. The V gene lost 3 bases and the J gene lost 4 bases, with 13 bases spanning the gap. Germline V gene data show CDR1 as SGHAT and CDR2 as FQNNGV. The CDR3 DNA reads as TGTGCCAGCAGCTTGCAGTCCGGAAGAGGAAACACCATATATTTT. This translates into CASSLQSGRGNTIYF.

This rearrangement joins TRBV9 to TRBJ1-2; TRBD1 aligns across 7 bases. The CDR3 is made up of 15 amino acids. V lost 2 bases to trimming and J lost 0 bases; unmatched junction nucleotides: 4. From germline, CDR1 is SGDLS and CDR2 YYNGEE. The CDR3 coding sequence is TGTGCCAGCAGCGTTAGGACAGGAACTAACTATGGCTACACCTTC. Translated: CASSVRTGTNYGYTF.

V usage is TRBV2 and J usage is TRBJ2-5, with 7 bases identical to TRBD2. The trim removed 5 bases at V and 5 bases at J, leaving 5 bases unmatched. The CDR3 is 13 amino acids. Germline V gives CDR1 SNHLY, CDR2 FYNNEI. The CDR3 coding sequence is TGTGCCAGCAGTCAATGGGGAGGGGAGACCCAGTACTTC. Its protein product is CASSQWGGETQYF.

The chain links TRBV5-4 to TRBJ2-3; 7 nucleotides line up with TRBD1. The CDR3 is 15 amino acids. V shed 0 bases and J 9 bases; nucleotides not matched to a gene: 10. Germline CDR1 SGHNT, CDR2 YYREEE (reference sequence). The CDR3 here is CASSLVTGAVGTQYF. The CDR3 region has the DNA TGTGCCAGCAGCTTGGTCACAGGGGCGGTTGGAACGCAGTATTTT.